These T cell receptor beta chains were read from a single sample in a study of regulatory T cells in long-lasting Graves disease. In TCRdb, the multiplex PCR reads were re-called with MiXCR into one record per CDR3 protein. The table lists over 500,000 distinct CDR3 sequences, 15% to 20% of them singletons, with 12% in the top ten. These data are also associated with another study on T cells in Graves' hyperthyroidism and ophthalmopathy.

The sequenced sample was peripheral blood mononuclear cells (PBMCs), obtained at new diagnosis, from a patient treated with antithyroid drugs. Receptors were obtained from a young man with Graves disease. Each CDR3 is given without its conserved first and last residue.

V gene | CDR3 protein
TRBV5-1 | ASSLATSGSFPYEQY
TRBV20-1 | SARASKPYNEQF
TRBV15 | ATSNPSGQETQY
TRBV7-9 | ASSHTGGPGRTQY
TRBV20-1 | SASKRTTNYGYT
TRBV10-3 | AISLEVGEQF
TRBV20-1 | SAHQGTGETYEQY
TRBV4-1 | ASSHPGVAGSNEQF
TRBV6-1 | ASAGEGETQY
TRBV30 | AWSRTGVDEQF
TRBV28 | ASSLVVRTGGISPLH
TRBV18 | ASSPTRGRAGETDTQY
TRBV20-1 | SASRTKNTEAF
TRBV7-3 | ASSLRPRGEGTDTQY
TRBV30 | AWSEGVRGGNIQY
TRBV6-1 | ASRGTMYGYT
TRBV6-1 | ASSDFGSGNTIY
TRBV3-1 | ASSQDSGQGLVYGYT
TRBV6-1 | ASSPSGLAGPYNEQF
TRBV5-1 | ASSLGLTEAF
TRBV9 | ASSLGTSGIGHYEQY
TRBV7-2 | ASSGLAFSYEQY
TRBV7-2 | ASSRQPSSYNEQF
TRBV12-3/TRBV12-4 | ASSLRGAGNTIY
TRBV4-2 | ASSQNRGTIEETQY
TRBV28 | ASSSLASGSYEQY
TRBV7-9 | ASSINRGPGETQY
TRBV6-1 | ASSPAGSEKLF
TRBV20-1 | SARTRGYGYT
TRBV20-1 | SARKGRGPYEQY
TRBV5-1 | ASSLDWTGSYNEQF
TRBV11-2 | ASSPRTSGSTYEQY
TRBV20-1 | SAHGPTGLVTYEQY
TRBV5-1 | ASSNAAGANVLT
TRBV9 | ASSVEPGLNTEAF
TRBV19 | ASAGGPGNTIY
TRBV14 | ASSKGAKNIQY
TRBV7-9 | AIRASSYNEQF
TRBV6-1 | ASWGSGSYNEQF
TRBV6-1 | ASSSGGGQSDQY
TRBV5-6 | ASSRDRVTGELF
TRBV7-9 | ASSSGSGAEF
TRBV20-1 | SARDSASGNIQY
TRBV27 | ASSIAGGVHEQF
TRBV20-1 | SASSPDSEDYEQY
TRBV5-1 | ASSSRDYEGEQY